These 32 T cell receptor beta chains came from one sample sequenced in a study of shared clonotypes between healthy human individuals. The method was immunoSEQ multiplex PCR; TCRdb's version includes in-frame clones alone and lacks a portion of them. The sample contains about 2.4 million clones, more than 80% of which appear only once. Sequencing was performed on naive CD4+ T cells sorted from blood. Indicated subset: CD45RA+ positively selected. The origin of the receptors is a man between 18 and 29 years old in good health.

The CDR3 DNA follows: TGTGCCATCAGTGAGACGACAGCAGATAATTCACCCCTCCACTTT. It specifies CAISETTADNSPLHF. The genes are TRBV10-3 and TRBJ1-6; tentative D call: TRBD1 (5 bases). Germline V gene sequence: CDR1 ENHRY, CDR2 SYGVKD. This CDR3 region has 15 residues. V was pared by 2 bases and J by 5 bases, with 10 bases between.

V usage is TRBV5-1 and J usage is TRBJ1-4; possible D gene TRBD1, 6 bases. The germline V and J ends were trimmed by 4 bases and 8 bases, with 21 bases remaining between them. Germline CDR1 reads SGHRS; CDR2 reads YFSETQ. The CDR3 contains 16 residues. This CDR3 reads CASSPQPGVGSEKLFF. CDR3 nucleotides: TGCGCCAGCAGCCCACAGCCAGGGGTTGGATCCGAAAAACTGTTTTTT.

J is TRBJ1-4 and V is TRBV19; tentatively, D is TRBD1 (6 bases). This CDR3 spans 14 amino acids. Germline CDR1 reads LNHDA; CDR2 reads SQIVND (reference sequence). V dropped 6 bases and J dropped 5 bases, with 13 bases sitting between them. The CDR3 DNA reads TGTGCCAGTAGAAGTGGACAGATAAATGAAAAACTGTTTTTT. It codes for CASRSGQINEKLFF. Full variable domain (outside the CDR3, taken from reference TRBV19 and TRBJ1-4): DGGITQSPKYLFRKEGQNVTLSCEQNLNHDAMYWYRQDPGQGLRLIYYSQIVNDFQKGDIAEGYSVSREKKESFPLTVTSAQKNPTAFYLCASRSGQINEKLFFGSGTQLSVL.

This chain links TRBV7-9 with TRBJ2-1; D assignment may be TRBD1 or TRBD2 (5 bases each). Between the trimmed V and J ends, which lost 6 bases and 4 bases, there was a span of 22 bases. Germline-derived CDR1 and CDR2 are SEHNR and FQNEAQ (reference sequence). This CDR3 contains 17 residues. CDR3 sequence (DNA): TGTGCCAGCAGACTAGGGGACCGAACCCTATATTACAATGAGCAGTTCTTC. Its protein is CASRLGDRTLYYNEQFF.

The rearrangement uses TRBV5-4 and TRBJ2-6, with 10 bases aligning to TRBD1. The J segment lost 0 bases and the V segment lost 1 base, leaving 10 bases of the junction unmatched. The CDR3 length is 20 residues. Germline CDR1 is SGHNT and CDR2 is YYREEE (reference sequence). The CDR3 DNA reads as TGTGCCAGCAGCTTGCTAGTGTGGGGGACAGGGGTCTCTGGGGCCAACGTCCTGACTTTC. Protein sequence: CASSLLVWGTGVSGANVLTF.

Details on this clone: The sample holds other DNA sequences that translate to the same CDR3. The chain carries TRBV10-1 and TRBJ2-5, with 15 nucleotides matching TRBD2. The trim removed 3 bases at V and 2 bases at J, leaving 1 base unmatched. Per the germline V gene, CDR1 is WNHNN and CDR2 is SYGVQD (reference sequence). The CDR3 covers 16 residues. DNA of the CDR3: TGCGCCAGCAGTGACGGGACTAGCGGGGGGCAAGAGACCCAGTACTTC. Residues: CASSDGTSGGQETQYF.

The chain combines TRBV13 with TRBJ2-3, with 7 bases matching TRBD1. The V gene's germline CDR1 is PRHDT and CDR2 FYEKMQ (reference sequence). The CDR3 length is 15 residues. The V segment lost 5 bases and the J segment 2 bases; nucleotides outside the gene matches: 7. The DNA for the CDR3 is TGTGCCAGCAGCGCCCGGGACAGAGACACAGATACGCAGTATTTT. Protein sequence: CASSARDRDTDTQYF.

The gene calls are TRBV19 and TRBJ1-3; D perhaps matches TRBD1 (5 bases). This CDR3 has 15 residues. Germline CDR1 is LNHDA and CDR2 is SQIVND (reference sequence). With 6 bases removed from V and 3 bases from J, the gap between germline ends came to 15 bases. The CDR3 DNA sequence: TGTGCCAGTAGGGCCGGGACCCTAGGTGGAAACACCATATATTTT. This gives the protein CASRAGTLGGNTIYF.

This rearrangement joins TRBV7-2 to TRBJ1-1, with D hard to call. V dropped 3 bases and J dropped 4 bases, with 9 bases sitting between them. The CDR3 is 13 residues long. Germline V gene lookup returns CDR1 SGHTA and CDR2 FQGNSA. The CDR3 here is CASSFGPLTEAFF. As DNA, the CDR3 is TGTGCCAGCAGCTTTGGTCCACTCACTGAAGCTTTCTTT. Full variable domain (missing parts from reference TRBV7-2 and TRBJ1-1): GAGVSQSPSNKVTEKGKDVELRCDPISGHTALYWYRQSLGQGLEFLIYFQGNSAPDKSGLPSDRFSAERTGGSVSTLTIQRTQQEDSAVYLCASSFGPLTEAFFGQGTRLTVV.

The chain couples TRBV27 to TRBJ1-1; TRBD1 might be the D (5 bases). This CDR3 has 12 amino acids. Trimming removed 6 bases from V and 5 bases from J, with 10 bases in between. Germline CDR1 is MNHEY and CDR2 is SMNVEV (reference sequence). The DNA of the CDR3 is TGTGCCAGCAGGGGCAGGGAAACTGAAGCTTTCTTT. Its protein product is CASRGRETEAFF.

Worth noting for this clone: Other nucleotide sequences in the sample specify the same CDR3. V and J are TRBV19 and TRBJ2-7, with D perhaps TRBD1 (5 bases). The length of the CDR3 is 15 residues. V was cut by 3 bases and J by 1 base, with 13 bases left in between. Germline lookup yields CDR1 LNHDA and CDR2 SQIVND (reference sequence). The CDR3 spells CASSIGAGSSYEQYF. The CDR3 DNA sequence: TGTGCCAGTAGTATTGGCGCAGGGTCATCCTACGAGCAGTACTTC.

The V and J genes are TRBV7-9 and TRBJ1-1; D ambiguous. V lost 1 base and J 0 bases, leaving 21 bases between the germline ends. CDR1 and CDR2 (germline): SEHNR, FQNEAQ (reference sequence). CDR3 length equals 19 residues. DNA of the CDR3: TGTGCCAGCAGCTTAGATGTGGTAGGCCGCGTTGGGGTGAACACTGAAGCTTTCTTT. Encoded protein: CASSLDVVGRVGVNTEAFF.

In the case of this clone: The sample carries other DNA sequences with the same CDR3. The genes are TRBV30 and TRBJ1-2; TRBD1 might be the D (6 bases). Germline CDR1 GTSNPN, CDR2 SVGIG (reference sequence). Trimming pared 3 bases from V and 4 bases from J, leaving 12 bases between. CDR3 length: 13 amino acids. The CDR3, as DNA: TGTGCCTGGAGGGGCGGGGGCAGCTATGGCTACACCTTC. It specifies CAWRGGGSYGYTF.

Points on this clone: Other DNA sequences of this sample code for an identical CDR3. The chain joins TRBV19 to TRBJ2-1; no clear D gene. V lost 5 bases to trimming and J lost 4 bases, with 3 bases between them. The germline V gene encodes CDR1 LNHDA and CDR2 SQIVND (reference sequence). The CDR3 length is 11 residues. Here the CDR3 reads CASSVYNEQFF. DNA of the CDR3: TGTGCCAGTAGTGTATACAATGAGCAGTTCTTC. The full variable domain, rest sourced from reference TRBV19 and TRBJ2-1, is DGGITQSPKYLFRKEGQNVTLSCEQNLNHDAMYWYRQDPGQGLRLIYYSQIVNDFQKGDIAEGYSVSREKKESFPLTVTSAQKNPTAFYLCASSVYNEQFFGPGTRLTVL.

This clone was detected a few times. The DNA for the CDR3 is TGTGCCAGCAGCCAGTCCGGCTCACCCCTCCACTTT. Encoded protein: CASSQSGSPLHF. The V gene is TRBV9, the J gene TRBJ1-6; no firm D call. V was clipped by 4 bases and J by 10 bases, with 9 bases between them. This CDR3 has 12 residues. Germline V gene data show CDR1 as SGDLS and CDR2 as YYNGEE.

The genes are TRBV5-1 and TRBJ2-6; 7 positions agree with TRBD1. This CDR3 region has 17 residues. V was pared by 3 bases and J by 5 bases, with 11 bases of the junction left unmatched. Germline CDR1 and CDR2: SGHRS and YFSETQ. CDR3 nucleotide sequence: TGCGCCAGCAGCTCGTCTAGGACAGGCAACTGGGCCAACGTCCTGACTTTC. It specifies CASSSSRTGNWANVLTF.

The chain has TRBV7-2 and TRBJ1-6; D remains unclear. This CDR3 has 13 amino acids. Between the trimmed V and J ends, which lost 5 bases and 7 bases, there was a span of 9 bases. CDR1 is SGHTA and CDR2 is FQGNSA in the germline V gene. The CDR3 loop is CASSDETNSPLHF. The CDR3 bases are TGTGCCAGCAGCGACGAGACAAATTCACCCCTCCACTTT.

V and J are TRBV2 and TRBJ1-3; 8 positions match TRBD1. Germline V gene data show CDR1 as SNHLY and CDR2 as FYNNEI. With 2 bases clipped from V and 0 bases from J, the junction kept 3 bases outside the gene matches. CDR3 length equals 16 residues. The CDR3 protein is CASSEFQGASGNTIYF. CDR3 bases: TGTGCCAGCAGTGAATTCCAGGGGGCCTCTGGAAACACCATATATTTT.

V gene TRBV4-2 combines with J gene TRBJ2-7; tentatively, D is TRBD2 (5 bases). CDR3 length: 16 residues. Germline V gene sequence: CDR1 LGHNA, CDR2 YNFKEQ. The germline V and J ends were trimmed by 3 bases and 0 bases, with 15 bases remaining between them. The CDR3 DNA reads TGTGCCAGCAGCCAGGAATGGACTGGGAACTCCTACGAGCAGTACTTC. It is translated as CASSQEWTGNSYEQYF.

This rearrangement joins TRBV9 to TRBJ2-7; D is possibly TRBD2 (5 bases). The CDR3 has 14 amino acids. Trimming removed 4 bases at V and 9 bases at J, with 20 bases between. CDR1 and CDR2 from the germline V gene are SGDLS and YYNGEE. CDR3 nucleotide sequence: TGTGCCAGCAGCTTTAGGTGGGGAGCAGTGGGGCAGTACTTC. Translating it yields CASSFRWGAVGQYF.

This sequence joins TRBV6-1 and TRBJ1-5; D remains unclear. Trimming pared 3 bases from V and 5 bases from J, leaving 8 bases between. Germline V gene lookup returns CDR1 MNHNS and CDR2 SASEGT. The CDR3 is 13 residues long. CDR3 nucleotide sequence: TGTGCCAGCAGTGAGACGGGATATCAGCCCCAGCATTTT. Translated, it gives CASSETGYQPQHF.

The rearrangement uses TRBV6-6 and TRBJ1-2; D is perhaps TRBD1 (6 bases). The CDR3 consists of 14 residues. The germline CDR1 and CDR2 sequences are MNHNY and SVGAGI (reference sequence). Trimming took off 5 bases at V and 4 bases at J, with 14 bases between the two ends. CDR3 amino acids: CASSHRAEGYGYTF. The CDR3 nucleotides read TGTGCCAGCAGTCACAGGGCAGAGGGCTATGGCTACACCTTC.

This chain links TRBV4-1 with TRBJ2-5; 9 nucleotides match TRBD2. The V gene end was trimmed by 0 bases and the J gene end by 11 bases; junction bases not matched to a gene: 16. This CDR3 is built from 17 residues. Germline values: CDR1 MGHRA, CDR2 YSYEKL. Here the CDR3 DNA reads TGCGCCAGCAGCCAAGAGACGTCTAGCGGGACGGGTGTAGAGCAGTACTTC. This codes for CASSQETSSGTGVEQYF.

The chain employs TRBV27 and TRBJ1-4, with 9 bases aligning to TRBD1. There are 15 residues in the CDR3. CDR1 and CDR2 (germline): MNHEY, SMNVEV (reference sequence). After removal of 2 bases from V and 8 bases from J, the junction contained 6 bases not matched to a gene. Here the CDR3 DNA reads TGTGCCAGCAGTTTAACCGGGACAGGGAGCGAAAAACTGTTTTTT. Translating gives CASSLTGTGSEKLFF.

This clone was observed once. The V gene is TRBV10-3, the J gene TRBJ2-7; TRBD2 matches 7 bases. This CDR3 is built from 13 residues. CDR1 is ENHRY and CDR2 is SYGVKD in the germline V gene. Losses at the gene ends were 8 bases for V and 1 base for J; bases not matched to a gene: 5. The CDR3 bases are TGTGCCATCCTTAGCGGGTCTTCCTACGAGCAGTACTTC. Translating gives CAILSGSSYEQYF.

The rearrangement uses TRBV27 and TRBJ2-2; D is possibly TRBD2 (5 bases). CDR3 length: 16 amino acids. The germline V gene has CDR1 MNHEY and CDR2 SMNVEV (reference sequence). The V and J ends lost 5 bases and 1 base respectively, with 14 bases between them. The CDR3 DNA sequence: TGTGCCAGCAGTCCCCAACTGGGGAGGAACACCGGGGAGCTGTTTTTT. Amino acids: CASSPQLGRNTGELFF.

Worth noting for this clone: Additional DNA sequences in this sample encode the identical CDR3. The rearrangement links TRBV28 to TRBJ1-1; D is ambiguous. CDR3 length: 14 residues. The germline V and J ends were trimmed by 3 bases and 0 bases, with 8 bases remaining between them. The V gene's germline CDR1 is MDHEN and CDR2 SYDVKM. CDR3 loop: CASSFGQMNTEAFF. The CDR3 coding sequence is TGTGCCAGCAGTTTCGGGCAGATGAACACTGAAGCTTTCTTT.

The V call is TRBV27, the J call TRBJ2-2; a weak D match, TRBD1 (6 bases). CDR3 size: 14 residues. V was shortened by 4 bases and J by 3 bases, with 9 bases between the two germline ends. Germline values: CDR1 MNHEY, CDR2 SMNVEV (reference sequence). The DNA for the CDR3 is TGTGCCAGCAGTTGGGGGCGGGACACCGGGGAGCTGTTTTTT. Amino acid sequence: CASSWGRDTGELFF.

This sequence joins TRBV19 and TRBJ2-1, with 9 bases identical to TRBD1. Germline assignment: CDR1 LNHDA and CDR2 SQIVND (reference sequence). The trim removed 5 bases at V and 7 bases at J, leaving 9 bases unmatched. The CDR3 is 15 amino acids. CDR3 bases: TGTGCCAGTAGTCCTCCGACAGGGGGTAATAATGAGCAGTTCTTC. It codes for CASSPPTGGNNEQFF.

This clone has only a few counts. This chain links TRBV7-9 with TRBJ1-5; D remains ambiguous. In germline, CDR1 is SEHNR, CDR2 FQNEAQ (reference sequence). The CDR3 runs to 13 residues. Trimming stripped 2 bases from V and 8 bases from J, with 10 bases between. The chain's CDR3 is CASSLLGVEPQHF. As DNA, the CDR3 is TGTGCCAGCAGCTTACTGGGAGTGGAGCCCCAGCATTTT.

This clone was counted a single time. This chain joins TRBV4-2 and TRBJ1-4; D is unresolved. Germline loops: CDR1 LGHNA, CDR2 YNFKEQ. The V and J ends lost 1 base and 0 bases respectively, with 6 bases between them. The CDR3 runs to 15 residues. The DNA of the CDR3 is TGTGCCAGCAGCCAAGGTATAGCAACTAATGAAAAACTGTTTTTT. Protein product: CASSQGIATNEKLFF.

The CDR3 nucleotides are TGCGCCAGCAGCTGGGGGACAAAAGAAAAACTGTTTTTT. Translated, it gives CASSWGTKEKLFF. V and J are TRBV5-1 and TRBJ1-4, with D perhaps matching TRBD1 (6 bases). The length of the CDR3 is 13 residues. V was cut by 3 bases and J by 8 bases, with 11 bases left in between. Germline V CDR1 and CDR2: SGHRS, YFSETQ.